Listed below are T cell receptor beta chains from one sample, sequenced in a study of CD8 T cells in Susac syndrome. TCRdb ran MiXCR on the immunoSEQ multiplex PCR reads and lists one entry per CDR3 protein. Among more than 100,000 distinct CDR3 sequences listed, 80% were seen once. Sequencing was carried out using CD8+ T cells from PBMCs. The receptors come from a human donor with multiple sclerosis. Each CDR3 is given with its conserved first and last residue. The D gene is left open where the match is weak.

D gene,J gene,V gene,CDR3 protein
-,TRBJ1-2,TRBV9,CASSVAEGNYGYTF
-,TRBJ1-5,TRBV11-2,CASSRSSVRQPQHF
-,TRBJ2-4,TRBV6-2/TRBV6-3,CASSYVKGLAKNIQYF
-,TRBJ1-4,TRBV20-1,CSAPGEGGEKLFF
-,TRBJ2-1,TRBV12-3/TRBV12-4,CASRQDNEQFF
TRBD2,TRBJ2-1,TRBV19,CASSIGSGGGNEQFF
-,TRBJ1-2,TRBV5-4,CASSLYWGPSGYTF
TRBD1,TRBJ1-2,TRBV27,CASSKQGPAVGYGYTF
-,TRBJ2-1,TRBV27,CASRDRIKYNEQFF
-,TRBJ2-5,TRBV2,CASQNPAGFLQETQYF
-,TRBJ2-3,TRBV12-3/TRBV12-4,CASSDSGFTDTQYF
TRBD1,TRBJ1-2,TRBV20-1,CSALRQGGRFGGYTF
TRBD1,TRBJ1-2,TRBV7-2,CAKGWDREGYGYTF
-,TRBJ1-5,TRBV2,CASEGGGQPQHF